This TCR beta chain was recovered during a study of T cell responses to AZD1222 COVID-19 vaccine. Study results and limitations: The donor group comprised mostly white British people and more females; the analysis possibly underestimated clonal diversity. Within unmutated variant regions lay the reported targets of nearly half of spike-specific TCRs.

As concerns this clone: Its antigen is not identified.

Only in-frame clones appear in the TCRdb table, and some are missing; sequencing was by immunoSEQ multiplex PCR. In the table there are roughly 110,000 clones, about 93% of which are singletons. CDR1 and CDR2 from the germline V gene are SEHNR and FQNEAQ (reference sequence). This CDR3 contains 14 residues. Trimming took 7 bases from V and 6 from J, leaving 16 bases between them. The V gene is TRBV7-9, the J gene TRBJ2-1; D is possibly TRBD2 (7 bases). The sequence derives from an adult who received the AZD1222 COVID-19 vaccine. Source: peripheral blood, taken 28 days after the second AZD1222 dose. The CDR3 sequence: CASNLAEGGNEQFF. The CDR3 DNA reads as TGTGCCAGCAACCTAGCGGAGGGGGGCAATGAGCAGTTCTTC.